Below are 25 T cell receptor beta chains sequenced from a single sample in a study of early T cells in non-severe SARS-CoV-2 infection (dated by TCRdb to about 2021). The library came from 5' RACE. Sequencing instrument: NextSeq 500. TCRdb reworked the public reads: Q25 trimming with fastp, MiXCR clone assembly, productive beta chains retained. Merged by CDR3 protein, the rows form single entries marked with the most common genes and DNA. This sample comprises 75,000 to 100,000 distinct CDR3 sequences, roughly 15% of them detected only once. The ten largest make up approximately 0.5% of the sample. Sequencing was done on a sample of whole blood. All receptors derive from an adult who was a healthcare worker with PCR-confirmed SARS-CoV-2 infection or an uninfected control (not recorded which).

The chain recombines TRBV18 with TRBJ1-5; no reliable D call. Per the germline V gene, CDR1 is KGHSH and CDR2 is LQKENI. This CDR3 has 13 residues. V lost 3 bases to trimming and J lost 5 bases, with 8 bases between them. CDR3 sequence (DNA): TGTGCCAGCTCACCTCACTCCGATCAGCCCCAGCATTTT. Translating gives CASSPHSDQPQHF.

This chain links TRBV20-1 with TRBJ2-7; perhaps TRBD2 as D (5 bases). V shed 4 bases and J shed 0 bases, with 10 bases lying between them. Germline V CDR1 and CDR2: DFQATT, SNEGSKA (reference sequence). The CDR3 has 13 amino acids. DNA of the CDR3: TGCAGTGCTACATCCGGAGGCTCCTACGAGCAGTACGTC. Its translation is CSATSGGSYEQYV.

Only a few counts were recorded for this clonotype. This chain links TRBV7-3 with TRBJ1-1; weak D call: TRBD1 (5 bases). The V and J ends lost 0 bases and 3 bases respectively, with 26 bases between them. The CDR3 runs 20 residues. The germline V gene has CDR1 SGHTA and CDR2 FQGTGA. CDR3 in amino acids: CASSLTSRAGWDGEDTEAFF. The CDR3 nucleotides are TGTGCCAGCAGCTTAACGAGTAGGGCGGGATGGGACGGTGAGGACACTGAAGCTTTCTTT.

This clonotype was observed at least ten times. The CDR3 sequence: CATTIKGFVGELFF. In DNA, the CDR3 is TGTGCCACCACCATAAAGGGGTTTGTCGGGGAGCTGTTTTTT. The chain employs TRBV6-1 and TRBJ2-2; TRBD1 is a possible D gene (5 bases). CDR1 and CDR2 (germline): MNHNS, SASEGT. V was pared by 10 bases and J by 7 bases, with 19 bases between. The CDR3 loop spans 14 amino acids.

The V gene is TRBV25-1, the J gene TRBJ2-3; D gene unclear. V lost 2 bases and J 2 bases, leaving 14 bases between the germline ends. The CDR3 is made up of 16 amino acids. Germline V gene sequence: CDR1 MGHDK, CDR2 SYGVNS. The CDR3 sequence: CASSERKQTLTDTQYF. The DNA of the CDR3 is TGTGCCAGCAGTGAACGCAAACAGACCCTCACAGATACGCAGTATTTT.

This clonotype was seen a few times. The chain's CDR3 is CASRQQGNTGELFF. CDR3 nucleotide sequence: TGCGCCAGCCGTCAACAGGGAAACACCGGGGAGCTGTTTTTT. The rearrangement joins TRBV10-2 to TRBJ2-2; D might be TRBD1 (6 bases). V lost 8 bases to trimming and J lost 2 bases, with 12 bases between them. Per germline, CDR1 WSHSY and CDR2 SAAADI. The CDR3 has 14 amino acids.

This clonotype showed up just a few times. The chain has TRBV4-1 and TRBJ1-1; no clear D. The V gene's germline CDR1 is MGHRA and CDR2 YSYEKL. Trimming cost V 1 base and J 0 bases, with 6 bases left between them. This CDR3 contains 14 residues. Here the CDR3 DNA reads TGCGCCAGCAGCCAAGGCTTATTGAACACTGAAGCTTTCTTT. This sequence encodes CASSQGLLNTEAFF.

V is TRBV18 and J is TRBJ1-4, with 8 bases fitting TRBD1. The CDR3 extends over 15 amino acids. The germline CDR1 and CDR2 sequences are KGHSH and LQKENI. V dropped 6 bases and J dropped 5; count of bases not matched to a gene: 8. As DNA, the CDR3 is TGTGCCAGCTCTCAAACAGGGGGAAGAAATGAAAAACTGTTTTTT. Protein product: CASSQTGGRNEKLFF.

The CDR3 nucleotides read TGTGCCAGCAGCCCCGGACCGGTCCCTAATGAGCAGTTCTTC. Translating gives CASSPGPVPNEQFF. This sequence joins TRBV7-2 and TRBJ2-1; D is unclear. V lost 5 bases, J lost 7 bases, and 15 bases lay in between. CDR3 length equals 14 residues. In germline, CDR1 is SGHTA, CDR2 FQGNSA.

J is TRBJ1-2 and V is TRBV20-1; D is unresolved. Germline-derived CDR1 and CDR2 are DFQATT and SNEGSKA (reference sequence). V was clipped by 1 base and J by 4 bases, with 4 bases between them. The CDR3 totals 11 residues. The CDR3 reads CSARGFYGYTF. In nucleotides, the CDR3 is TGCAGTGCTAGAGGGTTCTATGGCTACACCTTC.

Notes on this clonotype: A read error may explain this, as a much larger clone is one base away. A read error is likely, as this CDR3 ends without the conserved phenylalanine or tryptophan. The V gene is TRBV12-3 or TRBV12-4, the J gene TRBJ1-1; D is undetermined. CDR3 length equals 13 residues. V gave up 2 bases and J gave up 0 bases, with 4 bases separating them. The CDR3 nucleotides are TGTGCCAGCAGTTTATTTATGAACACTGAAGCTTTCTTA. Its translation: CASSLFMNTEAFL.

This clonotype occurred a few times. The rearrangement links TRBV11-3 to TRBJ2-2; 7 nucleotides agree with TRBD2. Germline V gives CDR1 SGHNT, CDR2 YENEEA. V gave up 4 bases and J gave up 3 bases; unmatched junction bases: 8. This CDR3 comprises 16 residues. This chain's CDR3 is CASSSQSGAYTGELFF. In DNA form, the CDR3 reads TGTGCCAGCAGCTCCCAGAGCGGGGCCTACACCGGGGAGCTGTTTTTT.

The chain recombines TRBV5-1 with TRBJ2-5, with 7 bases aligning to TRBD1. V trimming: 2 bases; J trimming: 5 bases; junction bases outside the gene matches: 9. This CDR3 has 15 amino acids. The V gene's germline CDR1 is SGHRS and CDR2 YFSETQ. The CDR3 sequence is CASSLRQGVGETQYF. In DNA form, the CDR3 reads TGCGCCAGCAGCTTAAGACAGGGTGTCGGGGAGACCCAGTACTTC.

This chain links TRBV3-1 with TRBJ2-3, with D unclear. V lost 1 base and J 3 bases, leaving 11 bases between the germline ends. CDR1 is LGHDT, CDR2 YNNKEL, per germline (reference sequence). The CDR3 is made up of 15 amino acids. The CDR3 DNA is TGTGCCAGCAGCCAAGGCCAGCGCAGGACAGATACGCAGTATTTT. It yields the protein CASSQGQRRTDTQYF.

The chain combines TRBV7-8 with TRBJ2-7; D gene uncertain. The CDR3 is 9 residues long. The germline V gene has CDR1 SGHVS and CDR2 FQNEAQ. V was trimmed by 3 bases and J by 8 bases, leaving 2 bases between them. The CDR3 DNA reads TGTGCCAGCAGCTTCCAGCAGTACGTC. Encoded protein: CASSFQQYV.

Only a few counts were recorded for this clonotype. This chain links TRBV20-1 with TRBJ2-1, with TRBD2 matching over 16 bases. The CDR3 consists of 17 residues. The V segment lost 3 bases and the J segment 7 bases; nucleotides outside the gene matches: 9. The V gene's germline CDR1 is DFQATT and CDR2 SNEGSKA (reference sequence). CDR3 region: CSASPGLAGGSGNEQFF. The CDR3 DNA sequence: TGCAGTGCTAGCCCGGGACTAGCGGGGGGGAGCGGGAATGAGCAGTTCTTC.

Here the CDR3 reads CASRFWPRPRTSGENQSYEQYV. The CDR3, as DNA: TGTGCAAGTCGCTTTTGGCCCCGGCCCCGTACTAGCGGGGAAAACCAATCCTACGAGCAGTACGTC. This chain joins TRBV12-2 and TRBJ2-7; TRBD2, as called in the table, went unchecked against the DNA. TRBV12-2 is a pseudogene locus. CDR3 length equals 22 residues.

This clonotype was picked up many times. The chain uses TRBV27 and TRBJ2-5; the match to TRBD1 covers 10 bases. Germline CDR1 reads MNHEY; CDR2 reads SMNVEV (reference sequence). With V trimmed by 9 bases and J by 4 bases, 5 bases remained unmatched. The CDR3 extends over 13 amino acids. The CDR3 DNA sequence: TGTGCCAGTACGGACAGGGGGTCAGAGACCCAGTACTTC. Translation gives CASTDRGSETQYF.

This clonotype came up many times. The chain uses TRBV7-9 and TRBJ2-5; D unresolved. CDR1 is SEHNR and CDR2 is FQNEAQ in the germline V gene (reference sequence). V was trimmed by 0 bases and J by 5 bases, leaving 13 bases between them. The CDR3 length is 15 residues. The CDR3 DNA reads TGTGCCAGCAGCTTAGCCGTGGTCCCAGCGGAGACCCAGTACTTC. Its translation: CASSLAVVPAETQYF. The full variable domain, its missing parts supplied by reference TRBV7-9 and TRBJ2-5, is DTGVSQNPRHKITKRGQNVTFRCDPISEHNRLYWYRQTLGQGPEFLTYFQNEAQLEKSRLLSDRFSAERPKGSFSTLEIQRTEQGDSAMYLCASSLAVVPAETQYFGPGTRLLVL.

The CDR3 bases are TGCAGCGTTGAAGCCCTCGTAGGGGGTTGGGGCTACACCTTC. Translating gives CSVEALVGGWGYTF. This rearrangement joins TRBV29-1 to TRBJ1-2; tentative D call: TRBD1 (6 bases). The CDR3 loop spans 14 amino acids. Trimming shortened V by 1 base and J by 8 bases, and 17 bases separated the two germline ends. The germline gives CDR1 SQVTM, CDR2 ANQGSEA.

The chain has TRBV3-1 and TRBJ2-5; D may be TRBD1 (6 bases). The CDR3 covers 12 residues. Germline V gene sequence: CDR1 LGHDT, CDR2 YNNKEL (reference sequence). CDR3 residues: CASGALQETQYF. The CDR3 DNA is TGTGCATCAGGGGCCCTCCAAGAGACCCAGTACTTC.

The rearrangement joins TRBV3-1 to TRBJ1-2; the D is unclear. This CDR3 spans 14 amino acids. V gave up 1 base and J gave up 3 bases, with 9 bases separating them. Germline V gene data show CDR1 as LGHDT and CDR2 as YNNKEL (reference sequence). CDR3 bases: TGTGCCAGCAGCCAAGCGGGCATCTACTATGGCTACACCTTC. Translated, it gives CASSQAGIYYGYTF.

In this sample, this clonotype turned up many times. The chain has TRBV6-5 and TRBJ1-2; D unclear. The V gene lost 2 bases and the J gene lost 0 bases, with 10 bases spanning the gap. The CDR3 totals 15 residues. Germline lookup yields CDR1 MNHEY and CDR2 SVGAGI. The CDR3 DNA is TGTGCCAGCAGTTACACACGGACTACTAACTATGGCTACACCTTC. Its protein product is CASSYTRTTNYGYTF.

In this sample, this clonotype turned up many times. The chain uses TRBV7-2 and TRBJ1-2, with 8 bases that match TRBD1. The V gene end was trimmed by 4 bases and the J gene end by 7 bases; junction bases not matched to a gene: 5. Germline-derived CDR1 and CDR2 are SGHTA and FQGNSA. This CDR3 is built from 13 residues. The CDR3 is CASSSQQGGGYTF. As DNA, the CDR3 is TGTGCCAGCAGCTCGCAACAGGGGGGTGGCTACACCTTC.

The chain combines TRBV30 with TRBJ2-1; D gene unclear. V lost 1 base to trimming and J lost 15 bases, with 13 bases between them. Germline loops: CDR1 GTSNPN, CDR2 SVGIG (reference sequence). The CDR3 is 11 residues long. CDR3 region: CAWSAGVFPFF. The CDR3 nucleotides are TGTGCCTGGAGTGCAGGTGTCTTCCCGTTCTTC.